The present TCR beta chain was sequenced within a study of blood T cell repertoires in COVID-19. In the study overall: Sites across the United States, Italy and Spain contributed samples from acute and convalescent COVID-19. T cells, B-cell-depleted T cells, or PBMCs supplied cDNA or gDNA.

Germline CDR1 KGHSH, CDR2 LQKENI. The CDR3 is 14 amino acids. V was pared by 3 bases and J by 3 bases, with 11 bases between. Original processing notes: Amplification from reference gene primers served as the basis for estimated nucleated cell counts. Measured with immunoSEQ multiplex PCR; TCRdb has only the in-frame clones, and not every one. That table is the source of V, J and clone size, and D and trimming were worked out from the DNA. The sample holds 95,000 to 100,000 clones, 91% seen once. Material for sequencing was peripheral blood. This chain uses TRBV18 with TRBJ2-5, with a possible D match to TRBD2 (6 bases). This TCR was sampled from a man in his fifties or sixties with acute or convalescent COVID-19. The CDR3 loop reads CASSPPGVKETQYF. The CDR3 DNA follows: TGTGCCAGCTCACCCCCGGGGGTAAAAGAGACCCAGTACTTC.